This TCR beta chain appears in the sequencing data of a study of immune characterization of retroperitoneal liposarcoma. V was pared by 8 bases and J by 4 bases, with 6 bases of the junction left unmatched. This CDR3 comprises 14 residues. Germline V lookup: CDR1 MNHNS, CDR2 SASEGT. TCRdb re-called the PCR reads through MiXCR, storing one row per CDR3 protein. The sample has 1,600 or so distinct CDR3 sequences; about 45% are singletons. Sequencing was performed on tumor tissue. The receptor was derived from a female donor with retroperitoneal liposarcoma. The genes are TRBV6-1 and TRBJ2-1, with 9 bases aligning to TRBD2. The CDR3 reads CASQLAGFYNEQFF. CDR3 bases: TGTGCCAGCCAGCTAGCGGGGTTTTACAATGAGCAGTTCTTC.